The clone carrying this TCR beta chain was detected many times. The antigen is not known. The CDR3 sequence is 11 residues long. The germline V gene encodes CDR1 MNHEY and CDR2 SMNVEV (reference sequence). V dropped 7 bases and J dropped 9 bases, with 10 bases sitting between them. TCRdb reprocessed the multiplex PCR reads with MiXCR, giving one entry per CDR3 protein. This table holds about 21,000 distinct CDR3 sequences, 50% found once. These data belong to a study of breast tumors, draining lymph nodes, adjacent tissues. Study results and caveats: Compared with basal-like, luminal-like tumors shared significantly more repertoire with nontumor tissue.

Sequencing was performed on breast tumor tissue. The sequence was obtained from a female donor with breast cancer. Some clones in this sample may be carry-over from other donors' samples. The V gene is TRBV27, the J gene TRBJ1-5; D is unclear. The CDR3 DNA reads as TGTGCCAGCACCCAACGGCGGCCCCAGCATTTT. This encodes CASTQRRPQHF.